This T cell receptor beta chain originates from a study of shared clonotypes between healthy human individuals. Study-level results: With few donors, the genetic and exposure-history diversity represented was limited. A handful of donors shared about 4.5% of their naive CD4 clonotypes.

Nashville, Tennessee was home to all donors, each a Caucasian adult. TCRdb's copy holds only in-frame clones and misses some; the assay was immunoSEQ multiplex PCR. The sample shows over a million clones, 70% to 80% of them seen only once. Points on this clone: Its antigen is currently unknown. The same CDR3 is also encoded by other DNA sequences in this sample.

Germline values: CDR1 MNHNY, CDR2 SVGAGI (reference sequence). Trimming took off 0 bases at V and 1 base at J, with 3 bases between the two ends. CDR3 length: 13 amino acids. The sequence came from a man younger than 35 in good health. Some clones in this sample may be carry-over from other donors' samples. The chain is built from TRBV6-6 and TRBJ1-1; no clear D gene. Material for sequencing was memory CD4+ T cells from PBMCs. As to subset: CD45RA-negative fraction. The CDR3 loop is CASSYSENTEAFF. CDR3 nucleotide sequence: TGTGCCAGCAGTTACTCGGAGAACACTGAAGCTTTCTTT.